This passage covers 11 T cell receptor beta chains from one sample sequenced in a study of beta chain features in type 1 diabetes (dated by TCRdb to the late 2010s). Beyond this particular receptor, the publication reports: In all four CD4+ subsets, TCRB CDR3 length was moderately but significantly shorter in type 1 diabetes patients.

These receptors lack a known antigen. The library was made by the immunoSEQ multiplex PCR assay. The entire isolated RNA was reverse transcribed using the High Capacity cDNA Reverse Transcription Kit, and thus expressed TCRB transcripts were sequenced. TCRdb provides this immuneACCESS table in a form limited to in-frame rearrangements. Some clones are lacking; in checked studies, under half of them reflect an unresolved V gene, and why the rest are absent is not known. The sample table records more than 300,000 clones; 8% to 10% of these occur just once. The ten largest clonotypes hold 0.55% to 0.75% of the sample. Sequencing was performed on central memory CD4+ T cells from blood. These receptors all come from a man in his thirties or forties with type 1 diabetes.

The CDR3 DNA reads as TGTGCCATCAGCTCGACAGGGATTGGGGAGACCCAGTACTTC. Its translation is CAISSTGIGETQYF. The genes are TRBV10-3 and TRBJ2-5; 7 bases are a match to TRBD1. The CDR3 has 14 residues. CDR1 ENHRY and CDR2 SYGVKD come from the germline V gene. V shed 6 bases and J 5 bases; nucleotides not matched to a gene: 9.

CDR3 residues: CASSHYGTGGENTEAFF. CDR3 in DNA: TGTGCCAGCAGCCACTACGGGACAGGGGGCGAGAACACTGAAGCTTTCTTT. The chain links TRBV11-1 to TRBJ1-1, with TRBD1 matching over 12 bases. J lost 1 base, V lost 5 bases, and 8 bases had no gene match. Germline V gene sequence: CDR1 SGHAT, CDR2 FQDESV (reference sequence). This CDR3 has 17 amino acids.

In this sample, this clone turned up a few times. This chain uses TRBV7-3 with TRBJ1-1; D perhaps matches TRBD1 (5 bases). The V gene lost 4 bases and the J gene lost 8 bases, with 14 bases spanning the gap. Germline V gene data show CDR1 as SGHTA and CDR2 as FQGTGA. This CDR3 region has 13 residues. This chain's CDR3 is CASSSTATGEAFF. The CDR3 nucleotides are TGTGCCAGCAGCTCGACAGCAACGGGGGAAGCTTTCTTT.

The table lists this clone with a few counts. The chain combines TRBV6-1 with TRBJ2-1, with 14 bases lining up with TRBD2. V shed 5 bases, J shed 7 bases, and the junction held 4 bases outside the gene matches. CDR1 is MNHNS and CDR2 is SASEGT in the germline V gene. The CDR3 is made up of 15 amino acids. The CDR3 DNA sequence: TGTGCCAGCAGTTCGGGACTAGCGGGAGCTAATGAGCAGTTCTTC. It encodes CASSSGLAGANEQFF.

This clone has more than one count but fewer than ten. The chain couples TRBV4-1 to TRBJ2-5; TRBD2 matches 15 bases. CDR3 length: 17 amino acids. Germline assignment: CDR1 MGHRA and CDR2 YSYEKL. V lost 0 bases and J lost 1; bases outside the gene matches: 0. The CDR3 sequence is CASSQEGLAGGQETQYF. CDR3 DNA: TGCGCCAGCAGCCAAGAGGGACTAGCGGGGGGCCAAGAGACCCAGTACTTC.

The rearrangement joins TRBV6-4 to TRBJ2-5; 7 bases line up with TRBD2. V gave up 7 bases and J gave up 4 bases; unmatched junction bases: 15. The CDR3 contains 16 residues. The germline V gene encodes CDR1 MRHNA and CDR2 SNTAGT. CDR3 region: CASTSWWEGLPETQYF. For the CDR3, the DNA is TGTGCCAGCACAAGTTGGTGGGAGGGCCTACCAGAGACCCAGTACTTC.

Regarding this clone: This specimen includes other DNA sequences encoding the same CDR3. The CDR3 is CASSSGRAPNNEQFF. CDR3 DNA: TGTGCCAGTAGTAGCGGGAGAGCTCCTAACAATGAGCAGTTCTTC. V is TRBV19 and J is TRBJ2-1; 7 nucleotides agree with TRBD2. CDR3 length: 15 amino acids. V trimming: 4 bases; J trimming: 5 bases; junction bases outside the gene matches: 8. Germline lookup yields CDR1 LNHDA and CDR2 SQIVND (reference sequence).

The chain carries TRBV5-1 and TRBJ1-5; no definite D call. V lost 1 base and J 7 bases, leaving 9 bases between the germline ends. CDR3 size: 13 residues. Germline V CDR1 and CDR2: SGHRS, YFSETQ. In DNA form, the CDR3 reads TGCGCCAGCAGCTTGTTCGAGGGACAGCCCCAGCATTTT. Protein sequence: CASSLFEGQPQHF.

This clone came up a few times. The rearrangement links TRBV6-5 to TRBJ2-7, with TRBD1 matching over 8 bases. The germline gives CDR1 MNHEY, CDR2 SVGAGI. The CDR3 loop spans 13 amino acids. The V gene end was trimmed by 6 bases and the J gene end by 7 bases; junction bases not matched to a gene: 8. CDR3 DNA sequence: TGTGCCAGCAGAGGACAGGGCATCGGAGAGCAGTACTTC. It encodes CASRGQGIGEQYF.

The chain carries TRBV5-4 and TRBJ1-4; 8 positions agree with TRBD1. The CDR3 is made up of 16 amino acids. V lost 4 bases to trimming and J lost 5 bases; unmatched junction nucleotides: 10. CDR1 SGHNT and CDR2 YYREEE come from the germline V gene (reference sequence). The CDR3 DNA reads TGTGCCAGCAGCCAAGGAGGAAACAGGGGGAATGAAAAACTGTTTTTT. This gives the protein CASSQGGNRGNEKLFF.

The chain uses TRBV9 and TRBJ1-1; 9 bases align to TRBD1. V trimming: 2 bases; J trimming: 4 bases; junction bases outside the gene matches: 3. CDR1 SGDLS and CDR2 YYNGEE come from the germline V gene. This CDR3 comprises 14 residues. Here the CDR3 DNA reads TGTGCCAGCAGCGTTGAGACAGGGGGCACTGAAGCTTTCTTT. This encodes CASSVETGGTEAFF.